Described below is a single T cell receptor beta chain sequence and its context. The data were taken from a study of shared clonotypes between healthy human individuals. CDR1 LGHNA and CDR2 YSLEER come from the germline V gene. The V gene lost 4 bases and the J gene lost 7 bases, with 17 bases spanning the gap. This CDR3 region has 15 residues. Clones were sequenced by immunoSEQ multiplex PCR, and TCRdb holds only the in-frame ones, with some missing. The sample lists about 2.1 million clones, around 93% occurring once. Naive CD8 cells lacked CD45RO and underwent positive selection for CCR7, leaving out terminally differentiated effector memory CD45RA+ cells. The donors were all Caucasian adults (living in Nashville, Tennessee).

The gene calls are TRBV4-3 and TRBJ1-3; D unresolved. The source is a man aged 18 to 29 in good health. Some clones in this sample may be carry-over from other donors' samples. Sequencing input: naive CD8+ T cells from PBMCs. DNA of the CDR3: TGCGCCAGCAGCCCATCTTCGACTAGATATAACACCATATATTTT. As protein: CASSPSSTRYNTIYF.